This TCR beta chain derives from a study of T cells in Graves' hyperthyroidism and ophthalmopathy. Points from the study as a whole: Most thyroid clonotypes expanded above 0.001 appeared in blood too. Median prediction lead before ophthalmopathy onset was 6.5 to 7 months with the model.

This clonotype was seen more than once but under ten times. Antigen: not known. The investigators amplified TCR beta CDR3 regions from RNA transcripts. Primed by the HTBI set, a first-round RT-PCR was run on the TCR CDR3. TCRdb processed the multiplex PCR reads anew with MiXCR; each CDR3 protein has one entry. In the table there are around 610,000 distinct CDR3 sequences, over 12% of which are singletons. Trimming removed 4 bases from V and 5 bases from J, with 5 bases in between. The CDR3 consists of 11 residues. The germline V gene has CDR1 LGHNT and CDR2 FRNRAP. On the basis of clinical symptoms, serum thyroxine and TRAb, thyroid ultrasound and orbital computed tomography, diagnoses were made.

The sequenced sample consisted of blood. The receptor was isolated from a middle-aged woman with Graves' ophthalmopathy. This chain uses TRBV12-5 with TRBJ1-2, with D unresolved. The CDR3 DNA is TGTGCTAGTGGTTGGGAATATGGCTACACCTTC. This sequence encodes CASGWEYGYTF.